This T cell receptor (beta chain) appears in the sequencing data of a study of OX40 agonist ivuxolimab in advanced cancers. Overall study: The treatment was a fully human IgG2 OX40 agonist, ivuxolimab. Prior therapy, whether anti-PD-1, anti-PD-L1 or anti-CTLA-4, was allowed, and 30% to 40% had some.

There are 17 residues in the CDR3. Germline CDR1 is LGHNA and CDR2 is YNFKEQ. J lost 6 bases, V lost 3 bases, and 8 bases had no gene match. The assay was immunoSEQ multiplex PCR, and TCRdb's table has in-frame clones only and misses some. The sample lists around 74,000 clones; about four fifths were seen once. This sample comprised CD4+ or CD8+ T cells sorted from blood, obtained in a trial of the OX40 agonist ivuxolimab. This chain links TRBV4-2 with TRBJ2-1; 13 bases fit TRBD2. The receptor comes from an adult with an advanced solid tumor such as melanoma, head and neck, liver or kidney cancer. For the CDR3, the DNA is TGTGCCAGCAGCCAGCGACTAGCGGGGGGCGAGGGCAATGAGCAGTTCTTC. Its translation is CASSQRLAGGEGNEQFF.